Listed here are 5 T cell receptor beta chains from one sample, sequenced in a study of CD4 T cells in relation to SARS-CoV-2 and coronaviruses. Measured with immunoSEQ multiplex PCR; TCRdb has only the in-frame clones, and not every one. The sample contains some 16,000 clones, approximately 80% of which appear only once. Unexposed donor CD4+ T cells date from 2011-2018, before the COVID-19 pandemic. Isolation of CD4+ T cells took place after about 9 days in culture. These receptors' targets are unknown. Specimen: CD4+ T cells from PBMCs, cultured in vitro. Source of these receptors: a human donor in good health.

The J gene is TRBJ2-2, the V gene TRBV18; maybe TRBD2 (6 bases). From germline, CDR1 is KGHSH and CDR2 LQKENI. V was cut by 2 bases and J by 13 bases, with 14 bases left in between. The CDR3 length is 13 residues. As DNA, the CDR3 is TGTGCCAGCTCACCATGGGAGGCGGATGGGCTGTTTTTT. Protein sequence: CASSPWEADGLFF.

This clone has more than one count but fewer than ten. This chain links TRBV28 with TRBJ2-3; the D gene is possibly TRBD2 (5 bases). The CDR3 contains 14 residues. The V end lost 7 bases, the J end lost 0 bases, and 11 bases lay between the germline ends. From germline, CDR1 is MDHEN and CDR2 SYDVKM. CDR3: CASKIGESTDTQYF. For the CDR3, the DNA is TGTGCCAGCAAAATCGGGGAGAGCACAGATACGCAGTATTTT.

The chain combines TRBV6-6 with TRBJ2-1; tentative D call: TRBD1 (6 bases). The CDR3 consists of 12 residues. V was shortened by 4 bases and J by 7 bases, with 8 bases between the two germline ends. Germline loops: CDR1 MNHNY, CDR2 SVGAGI (reference sequence). Here the CDR3 reads CASSFTGNEQFF. The CDR3 DNA follows: TGTGCCAGCAGTTTTACAGGGAATGAGCAGTTCTTC.

The chain joins TRBV1 to TRBJ2-7; the listed D gene, TRBD2, was not tested against the DNA. TRBV1 is a pseudogene. The CDR3 is 18 residues long. CDR3 DNA sequence: TGCACCAGCAGCTGCGCCGGGACTAGCGGGCGTGTCTCCTACGAGCAGTACTTC. Translating gives CTSSCAGTSGRVSYEQYF.

CDR3 residues: CASSQTGADSQPQHF. The DNA for the CDR3 is TGCGCCAGCAGCCAAACCGGGGCAGACTCTCAGCCCCAGCATTTT. The chain recombines TRBV4-1 with TRBJ1-5; a weak D match, TRBD1 (5 bases). V lost 2 bases and J 6 bases, leaving 14 bases between the germline ends. Germline CDR1 MGHRA, CDR2 YSYEKL. CDR3 length: 15 residues.